This entry lists 13 T cell receptor beta chains sequenced from one sample in a study of immune cell composition in non-small cell lung cancer (TCRdb year 2017). Library prep was done by the immunoSEQ multiplex PCR assay. The immuneACCESS repertoire file appears here via TCRdb, limited to in-frame rearrangements. These files lack a portion of the clones; in checked studies, under half of the deficit traces to unresolved V genes, and the cause of the others is not known. The sample records about 5,900 clones, nearly 90% of which are singletons. The ten largest clonotypes hold around 6.5% of the sample. Non-adjacent lung tissue from the same patient, taken as far from the tumour as possible and at least 3 cm away, was used for the normal lung samples. Sequencing was done on a sample of non-adjacent lung tissue. The receptors were sampled from a human donor with non-small cell lung cancer.

The V gene is TRBV18, the J gene TRBJ2-7; 8 bases align to TRBD1. The V segment lost 6 bases and the J segment 7 bases; nucleotides outside the gene matches: 11. Germline CDR1 and CDR2: KGHSH and LQKENI. The CDR3 is 14 amino acids. The CDR3 region is CASSPPTGALEQYF. Here the CDR3 DNA reads TGTGCCAGCTCCCCGCCGACAGGGGCCTTAGAGCAGTACTTC.

This clone was seen only once. The chain combines TRBV5-4 with TRBJ2-7; a possible D gene is TRBD2 (6 bases). CDR1 and CDR2 from the germline V gene are SGHNT and YYREEE (reference sequence). Trimming shortened V by 3 bases and J by 2 bases, and 12 bases separated the two germline ends. The CDR3 sequence is 14 residues long. CDR3 nucleotide sequence: TGTGCCAGCAGCTCGGGACTCCAGACCTACGAGCAGTACTTC. The encoded protein is CASSSGLQTYEQYF.

The V gene is TRBV30, the J gene TRBJ2-1; no clear D. The CDR3 is made up of 14 amino acids. Trimming stripped 0 bases from V and 2 bases from J, with 8 bases between. Germline-derived CDR1 and CDR2 are GTSNPN and SVGIG (reference sequence). The CDR3 region is CAWSVRGAYNEQFF. Written as DNA, the CDR3 is TGTGCCTGGAGTGTACGTGGAGCCTACAATGAGCAGTTCTTC. The full variable domain, rest sourced from reference TRBV30 and TRBJ2-1, is SQTIHQWPATLVQPVGSPLSLECTVEGTSNPNLYWYRQAAGRGLQLLFYSVGIGQISSEVPQNLSASRPQDRQFILSSKKLLLSDSGFYLCAWSVRGAYNEQFFGPGTRLTVL.

This rearrangement joins TRBV21-1 to TRBJ2-7; the D call of TRBD1 is as the table states it, not checked on the DNA. TRBV21-1 is classified as a pseudogene. The CDR3 contains 15 residues. The CDR3 is CASSSRTGTAYEQYF. CDR3 DNA: TGTGCCAGCAGCTCCCGGACAGGGACAGCCTACGAGCAGTACTTC.

The V and J genes are TRBV7-3 and TRBJ2-3; D unclear. In germline, CDR1 is SGHTA, CDR2 FQGTGA. CDR3 length: 14 residues. V shed 3 bases and J shed 2 bases, with 9 bases lying between them. The CDR3 region has the DNA TGTGCCAGCAGCTTTGATAGTCACACAGATACGCAGTATTTT. Protein product: CASSFDSHTDTQYF.

This chain links TRBV30 with TRBJ2-5, with a tentative D call TRBD1 (6 bases). With 3 bases removed from V and 0 bases from J, the gap between germline ends came to 8 bases. CDR3 length equals 13 residues. The germline CDR1 and CDR2 sequences are GTSNPN and SVGIG (reference sequence). The DNA of the CDR3 is TGTGCCTGGAGATCAGGGGACCAAGAGACCCAGTACTTC. Protein product: CAWRSGDQETQYF.

The sample holds one count of this clone. This chain uses TRBV28 with TRBJ1-2, with TRBD1 matching over 7 bases. The V segment lost 5 bases and the J segment 5 bases; nucleotides outside the gene matches: 11. The CDR3 consists of 15 residues. Germline CDR1 MDHEN, CDR2 SYDVKM. The CDR3 protein is CASSQPRQGRYGYTF. CDR3 nucleotide sequence: TGTGCCAGCAGTCAGCCACGACAGGGTAGATATGGCTACACCTTC.

The rearrangement joins TRBV4-1 to TRBJ2-5; TRBD1 might be the D (5 bases). V dropped 0 bases and J dropped 5 bases, with 10 bases sitting between them. Germline assignment: CDR1 MGHRA and CDR2 YSYEKL. This CDR3 has 14 residues. The CDR3 DNA reads TGCGCCAGCAGCCAAGATACAGGCCGGGAGACCCAGTACTTC. It encodes CASSQDTGRETQYF.

The rearrangement joins TRBV30 to TRBJ2-4, with TRBD2 matching 10 bases. Germline V gene data show CDR1 as GTSNPN and CDR2 as SVGIG (reference sequence). J lost 9 bases, V lost 5 bases, and 7 bases had no gene match. The CDR3 runs 13 residues. The CDR3 sequence: CAWATSGNSIQYF. The CDR3, as DNA: TGTGCCTGGGCCACTAGCGGGAATAGCATTCAGTACTTC. Combining the CDR3 with reference TRBV30 and TRBJ2-4 gives the whole variable domain SQTIHQWPATLVQPVGSPLSLECTVEGTSNPNLYWYRQAAGRGLQLLFYSVGIGQISSEVPQNLSASRPQDRQFILSSKKLLLSDSGFYLCAWATSGNSIQYFGAGTRLSVL.

This clone has just one count. The rearrangement joins TRBV29-1 to TRBJ2-1, with TRBD2 identical over 10 bases. The CDR3 loop spans 15 amino acids. Germline assignment: CDR1 SQVTM and CDR2 ANQGSEA. With V trimmed by 6 bases and J by 3 bases, 8 bases remained unmatched. As DNA, the CDR3 is TGCAGCGTCGGGTTAGCGGGAGGATTCTACAATGAGCAGTTCTTC. Translated, it gives CSVGLAGGFYNEQFF.

The V call is TRBV7-9, the J call TRBJ2-7; the match to TRBD2 covers 14 bases. Trimming took 5 bases from V and 3 from J; bases not matched to a gene: 0. The germline V gene has CDR1 SEHNR and CDR2 FQNEAQ (reference sequence). The CDR3 has 14 residues. CDR3 in amino acids: CASSGTSGSYEQYF. CDR3 DNA: TGTGCCAGCAGCGGGACTAGCGGGAGCTACGAGCAGTACTTC.

This chain connects TRBV7-9 to TRBJ2-3; 14 bases match TRBD2. Germline CDR1 SEHNR, CDR2 FQNEAQ (reference sequence). The CDR3 loop spans 16 amino acids. Losses at the gene ends were 4 bases for V and 6 bases for J; bases not matched to a gene: 6. CDR3: CASSSTGTSGSDTQYF. The CDR3 DNA sequence: TGTGCCAGCAGCTCAACCGGGACTAGCGGGAGTGATACGCAGTATTTT. Full variable domain (rest looked up from reference TRBV7-9 and TRBJ2-3): DTGVSQNPRHKITKRGQNVTFRCDPISEHNRLYWYRQTLGQGPEFLTYFQNEAQLEKSRLLSDRFSAERPKGSFSTLEIQRTEQGDSAMYLCASSSTGTSGSDTQYFGPGTRLTVL.

The V gene is TRBV4-2, the J gene TRBJ2-7; D call uncertain. This CDR3 spans 16 amino acids. The germline CDR1 and CDR2 sequences are LGHNA and YNFKEQ. V lost 0 bases to trimming and J lost 5 bases, with 17 bases between them. In DNA form, the CDR3 reads TGTGCCAGCAGCCAAGAGGCTTGGTCGACTCATGACGAGCAGTACTTC. The encoded protein is CASSQEAWSTHDEQYF.